These 30 T cell receptor beta chains came from one sample sequenced in a study of CD8 T cells in ankylosing spondylitis listed by TCRdb under 2017. The library was obtained by 5' RACE. Data came from an Illumina HiSeq 2500. TCRdb trimmed the raw reads at Q25, called clones with MiXCR and kept productive beta chains. Each record represents a unique CDR3 protein, reported with the most common genes and DNA among its rows. The sample table records some 87,000 distinct CDR3 sequences; 25% to 35% of these occur just once. 45% to 65% of the sample lies in the top ten. The specimen sequenced was blood, either unsorted or a sorted T cell fraction (not recorded which). The receptor set was obtained from a male donor with ankylosing spondylitis or in good health (not recorded which).

This chain connects TRBV18 to TRBJ2-3; D gene unclear. The CDR3 covers 13 residues. Germline values: CDR1 KGHSH, CDR2 LQKENI. Trimming removed 5 bases at V and 0 bases at J, with 6 bases between. CDR3 sequence: CASSGESTDTQYF. Written as DNA, the CDR3 is TGTGCCAGCTCAGGCGAAAGCACAGATACGCAGTATTTT. Full variable domain (outside the CDR3, taken from reference TRBV18 and TRBJ2-3): NAGVMQNPRHLVRRRGQEARLRCSPMKGHSHVYWYRQLPEEGLKFMVYLQKENIIDESGMPKERFSAEFPKEGPSILRIQQVVRGDSAAYFCASSGESTDTQYFGPGTRLTVL.

This clonotype has just a few counts. J is TRBJ1-5 and V is TRBV5-1; TRBD1 matches 8 bases. The junction had 5 bases not matched to a gene; V was cut back by 4 bases and J by 2 bases. Germline V gene sequence: CDR1 SGHRS, CDR2 YFSETQ. The CDR3 is 15 residues long. DNA for the CDR3: TGCGCCAGCAGCACGACAGGGGCCGGCAATCAGCCCCAGCATTTT. Its protein is CASSTTGAGNQPQHF.

CDR3 loop: CSARTDITDTQYF. CDR3 coding DNA: TGCAGCGCCAGGACAGACATCACAGATACGCAGTATTTT. The chain carries TRBV29-1 and TRBJ2-3, with D maybe TRBD1 (6 bases). V gave up 7 bases and J gave up 2 bases, with 13 bases separating them. This CDR3 has 13 amino acids. Germline V gene data show CDR1 as SQVTM and CDR2 as ANQGSEA.

V and J are TRBV25-1 and TRBJ2-5; 8 bases align to TRBD1. From germline, CDR1 is MGHDK and CDR2 SYGVNS. J gave up 1 base and V 4 bases, and 5 bases lay outside the gene matches. The CDR3 has 15 amino acids. The CDR3 bases are TGTGCCAGCAGTGCCGGGACAGGCCCCCAAGAGACCCAGTACTTC. Amino acids: CASSAGTGPQETQYF.

V and J are TRBV5-4 and TRBJ2-7, with 9 bases that match TRBD2. CDR1 and CDR2 (germline): SGHNT, YYREEE (reference sequence). CDR3 length: 15 residues. The J segment lost 1 base and the V segment lost 5 bases, leaving 7 bases of the junction unmatched. The DNA of the CDR3 is TGTGCCAGCAGGACGGGACTAGCCGAATCCTACGAGCAGTACTTC. Protein sequence: CASRTGLAESYEQYF. Drawing the rest from reference TRBV5-4 and TRBJ2-7, the complete variable domain is ETGVTQSPTHLIKTRGQQVTLRCSSQSGHNTVSWYQQALGQGPQFIFQYYREEENGRGNFPPRFSGLQFPNYSSELNVNALELDDSALYLCASRTGLAESYEQYFGPGTRLTVT.

This chain links TRBV12-3 or TRBV12-4 with TRBJ1-5, with a tentative D call TRBD1 (5 bases). The length of the CDR3 is 15 residues. Trimming cost V 6 bases and J 8 bases, with 20 bases left between them. CDR3 amino acids: CASSYTGDGGKPQHF. As DNA, the CDR3 is TGTGCCAGCAGCTATACCGGGGACGGGGGGAAGCCCCAGCATTTT.

Many counts were recorded for this clonotype. The chain recombines TRBV7-2 with TRBJ1-4; 7 bases are shared with TRBD1. V shed 0 bases and J 5 bases; nucleotides not matched to a gene: 0. Germline V lookup: CDR1 SGHTA, CDR2 FQGNSA. CDR3 length: 14 residues. CDR3 coding DNA: TGTGCCAGCAGCTTAGCAGGGGGCAATGAAAAACTGTTTTTT. It specifies CASSLAGGNEKLFF.

The V call is TRBV5-1, the J call TRBJ1-5, with 8 bases aligning to TRBD1. In germline, CDR1 is SGHRS, CDR2 YFSETQ. Trimming removed 6 bases from V and 5 bases from J; junction bases left unmatched: 4. CDR3 size: 13 residues. The CDR3 sequence: CASTGGEDQPQHF. The CDR3 nucleotides are TGCGCCAGCACAGGGGGCGAGGATCAGCCCCAGCATTTT.

The gene calls are TRBV27 and TRBJ2-1; the D is unclear. V lost 2 bases and J 1 base, leaving 6 bases between the germline ends. CDR3 size: 14 residues. Per the germline V gene, CDR1 is MNHEY and CDR2 is SMNVEV (reference sequence). CDR3 sequence: CASSLTVSYNEQFF. The CDR3 nucleotides are TGTGCCAGCAGTTTAACGGTGTCCTACAATGAGCAGTTCTTC.

This chain joins TRBV12-3 or TRBV12-4 and TRBJ1-2; D remains unclear. V lost 0 bases and J 8 bases, leaving 7 bases between the germline ends. The CDR3 length is 12 residues. The CDR3 DNA reads TGTGCCAGCAGTTTAGCGCGCGAGGGCTACACCTTC. Translated: CASSLAREGYTF.

The rearrangement uses TRBV20-1 and TRBJ1-1, with 7 bases matching TRBD1. Germline CDR1 and CDR2: DFQATT and SNEGSKA (reference sequence). This CDR3 contains 13 residues. With 0 bases clipped from V and 10 bases from J, the junction kept 8 bases outside the gene matches. This chain's CDR3 is CSARDGTAWGAFF. The CDR3 bases are TGCAGTGCTAGAGACGGGACAGCCTGGGGAGCTTTCTTT.

The chain is built from TRBV5-1 and TRBJ2-3; 9 bases are a match to TRBD2. The V gene's germline CDR1 is SGHRS and CDR2 YFSETQ. The V segment lost 5 bases and the J segment 4 bases; nucleotides outside the gene matches: 8. This CDR3 contains 15 residues. The CDR3: CASSRLAGKSDTQYF. The DNA of the CDR3 is TGCGCCAGCAGTCGGCTAGCGGGAAAATCAGATACGCAGTATTTT.

This clonotype was picked up a small number of times. This sequence joins TRBV5-1 and TRBJ1-6, with D maybe TRBD1 (5 bases). The CDR3 is 16 amino acids. Germline CDR1 reads SGHRS; CDR2 reads YFSETQ. V was clipped by 2 bases and J by 7 bases, with 16 bases between them. CDR3 protein: CASSFNAGTNNSPLHF. DNA for the CDR3: TGCGCCAGCAGCTTTAACGCAGGGACGAACAATTCACCCCTCCACTTT.

This clonotype appeared a few times. The CDR3 region is CASSTPRLDSLVRTEAFF. In nucleotides, the CDR3 is TGTGCCAGCAGCACGCCCCGATTGGACAGTTTGGTACGCACTGAAGCTTTCTTT. The chain couples TRBV11-2 to TRBJ1-1; D possibly corresponds to TRBD1 (6 bases). The CDR3 totals 18 residues. V was pared by 5 bases and J by 4 bases, with 26 bases between. Germline assignment: CDR1 SGHAT and CDR2 FQNNGV.

The rearrangement joins TRBV11-3 to TRBJ2-1; TRBD1 is a possible D gene (7 bases). V was trimmed by 3 bases and J by 6 bases, leaving 15 bases between them. CDR1 is SGHNT and CDR2 is YENEEA in the germline V gene. This CDR3 has 15 amino acids. CDR3 bases: TGTGCCAGCAGCTTGGCAGGGGGGCCCCCCAATGAGCAGTTCTTC. It specifies CASSLAGGPPNEQFF.

The V call is TRBV20-1, the J call TRBJ2-2, with TRBD1 identical over 7 bases. The CDR3 runs to 18 residues. Germline CDR1 and CDR2: DFQATT and SNEGSKA (reference sequence). Trimming took 5 bases from V and 1 from J; bases not matched to a gene: 16. DNA of the CDR3: TGCAGTGCTCTAATACCGGGACAGCGAGATTTGAACACCGGGGAGCTGTTTTTT. It translates to CSALIPGQRDLNTGELFF.

This chain links TRBV29-1 with TRBJ2-6; the D gene is possibly TRBD1 (6 bases). Trimming stripped 4 bases from V and 2 bases from J, with 18 bases between. This CDR3 region has 17 residues. Germline assignment: CDR1 SQVTM and CDR2 ANQGSEA. Here the CDR3 DNA reads TGCAGCGTTGTGGGCGGACAGAGTACGACTGGGGCCAACGTCCTGACTTTC. Its protein is CSVVGGQSTTGANVLTF.

Of note for this clonotype: The germline gene is not matched at one end of the junction; a read error may be the cause. The J gene is TRBJ1-5, the V gene TRBV5-1; D gene unclear. The CDR3 is made up of 13 amino acids. The germline gives CDR1 SGHRS, CDR2 YFSETQ. The CDR3 region has the DNA TGCGCCAGCAGCGTCGGTAGCGATCAGCCCCAGCATTTT. Its translation is CASSVGSDQPQHF.

This sequence joins TRBV5-1 and TRBJ2-3, with 7 bases that match TRBD1. This CDR3 has 16 amino acids. The V segment lost 0 bases and the J segment 5 bases; nucleotides outside the gene matches: 9. Germline lookup yields CDR1 SGHRS and CDR2 YFSETQ. CDR3 nucleotide sequence: TGCGCCAGCAGCTTGGATAGTGGACAGGTGGGAGATACGCAGTATTTT. Its protein product is CASSLDSGQVGDTQYF.

V is TRBV20-1 and J is TRBJ2-3; weak D call: TRBD2 (7 bases). Germline lookup yields CDR1 DFQATT and CDR2 SNEGSKA (reference sequence). This CDR3 has 16 amino acids. Trimming removed 0 bases at V and 2 bases at J, with 15 bases between. DNA of the CDR3: TGCAGTGCTAGAGATTTTCGAGGGGGGGACACAGATACGCAGTATTTT. Protein product: CSARDFRGGDTDTQYF.

The chain has TRBV11-2 and TRBJ1-4; a weak D match, TRBD1 (5 bases). Germline V lookup: CDR1 SGHAT, CDR2 FQNNGV. The length of the CDR3 is 14 residues. V was pared by 0 bases and J by 6 bases, with 8 bases between. CDR3 sequence (DNA): TGTGCCAGCAGCTTAGAGATCAGGGATGAAAAACTGTTTTTT. It encodes CASSLEIRDEKLFF.

This clonotype was counted between two and nine times. V is TRBV29-1 and J is TRBJ1-1; 7 bases are shared with TRBD1. Looked up from germline, CDR1 is SQVTM and CDR2 is ANQGSEA. This CDR3 is built from 12 residues. V gave up 6 bases and J gave up 1 base; unmatched junction bases: 2. CDR3 coding DNA: TGCAGCGTGCGGACAGGGAACACTGAAGCTTTCTTT. It yields the protein CSVRTGNTEAFF. The variable domain in full, completed from reference TRBV29-1 and TRBJ1-1, reads SAVISQKPSRDICQRGTSLTIQCQVDSQVTMMFWYRQQPGQSLTLIATANQGSEATYESGFVIDKFPISRPNLTFSTLTVSNMSPEDSSIYLCSVRTGNTEAFFGQGTRLTVV.

This chain uses TRBV18 with TRBJ2-7; TRBD1 matches at 7 bases. This CDR3 is 15 amino acids long. V was pared by 5 bases and J by 6 bases, with 13 bases of the junction left unmatched. Germline CDR1 reads KGHSH; CDR2 reads LQKENI. CDR3 sequence reads: CASSVTTGNRGEQYF. CDR3 bases: TGTGCCAGCTCAGTGACGACAGGGAATCGAGGCGAGCAGTACTTC.

The V call is TRBV20-1, the J call TRBJ2-3; TRBD1 aligns across 11 bases. CDR3 length equals 14 residues. V shed 6 bases, J shed 6 bases, and the junction held 8 bases outside the gene matches. Germline lookup yields CDR1 DFQATT and CDR2 SNEGSKA (reference sequence). The CDR3 region is CSAAGQGGFDTQYF. The CDR3 region has the DNA TGCAGTGCCGCGGGACAGGGGGGATTTGATACGCAGTATTTT.

This clonotype occurred a few times. The J gene is TRBJ2-3, the V gene TRBV3-1; D is possibly TRBD2 (6 bases). Looked up from germline, CDR1 is LGHDT and CDR2 is YNNKEL (reference sequence). Deletions cut 3 bases from V and 6 bases from J, with 13 bases between. The CDR3 runs to 14 residues. This CDR3 is CASSHRQRVDTQYF. In DNA form, the CDR3 reads TGTGCCAGCAGCCACCGACAGCGGGTGGATACGCAGTATTTT.

The chain couples TRBV4-2 to TRBJ2-7, with unresolved D. The germline gives CDR1 LGHNA, CDR2 YNFKEQ. The length of the CDR3 is 13 residues. V lost 9 bases and J 3 bases, leaving 15 bases between the germline ends. The CDR3 DNA sequence: TGTGCCAGGAGCTTCGGGCTAGTCTACGAGCAGTACGTC. Translated, it gives CARSFGLVYEQYV.

This rearrangement joins TRBV10-3 to TRBJ2-3; 7 positions agree with TRBD1. CDR3 length: 14 amino acids. Trimming removed 3 bases from V and 2 bases from J; junction bases left unmatched: 2. CDR1 and CDR2 from the germline V gene are ENHRY and SYGVKD. This CDR3 is CAISDRGNTDTQYF. In nucleotides, the CDR3 is TGTGCCATCAGTGACAGGGGGAACACAGATACGCAGTATTTT.

As concerns this clonotype: Sequence at one end of the junction differs from germline and may be a read error. The rearrangement joins TRBV5-1 to TRBJ1-3; D might be TRBD1 (5 bases). This CDR3 contains 15 residues. CDR1 SGHRS and CDR2 YFSETQ come from the germline V gene. The CDR3 protein is CASSLARVSGNTIYF. CDR3 in DNA: TGCGCCAGCAGCTTGGCCAGGGTATCTGGAAACACCATATATTTC.

This clonotype has just a few counts. CDR3 sequence: CASSLGGQGARNEQFF. CDR3 nucleotides: TGTGCCAGCAGTCTGGGGGGACAGGGGGCTCGGAATGAGCAGTTCTTC. The genes are TRBV12-3 or TRBV12-4 and TRBJ2-1, with TRBD1 matching 12 bases. With 5 bases clipped from V and 7 bases from J, the junction kept 9 bases outside the gene matches. CDR3 length: 16 residues.

This clonotype was seen more than once but under ten times. The chain links TRBV20-1 to TRBJ2-1; 9 bases match TRBD1. The CDR3 sequence is 16 residues long. Germline V gene data show CDR1 as DFQATT and CDR2 as SNEGSKA (reference sequence). V shed 5 bases, J shed 1 base, and the junction held 9 bases outside the gene matches. The CDR3 sequence is CSADRDREASYNEQFF. The DNA of the CDR3 is TGCAGTGCTGACCGGGACAGGGAGGCATCCTACAATGAGCAGTTCTTC.